This TCR beta chain was obtained from a study of response to subunit inactivated influenza vaccine. This clonotype was observed a handful of times. V lost 1 base and J 4 bases, leaving 14 bases between the germline ends. There are 15 residues in the CDR3. CDR1 is LGHDT and CDR2 is YNNKEL in the germline V gene (reference sequence). In TCRdb, the RT-PCR reads were re-called with MiXCR into one record per CDR3 protein. The sample holds some 190,000 distinct CDR3 sequences, around 14% seen once. This TCR was recovered from a man over 45 who received an inactivated influenza vaccine. This sequence joins TRBV3-1 and TRBJ2-7; maybe TRBD1 (5 bases). Sample: CD8+ T cells sorted from PBMCs, taken roughly 5 days after vaccination. The CDR3 spells CASSQGWGRDYEQYF. CDR3 DNA sequence: TGTGCCAGCAGCCAAGGTTGGGGCAGGGATTACGAGCAGTACTTC.